A selection of T cell receptor beta chains follows, all from one sample in a study of OX40 agonist ivuxolimab in advanced cancers. Method: immunoSEQ multiplex PCR; TCRdb's copy keeps in-frame clones and lacks some. The table records 25,000 to 35,000 clones, 70% to 90% of them present only once. The sample consisted of CD4+ or CD8+ T cells sorted from blood, taken in a trial of the OX40 agonist ivuxolimab. Receptors were obtained from an adult with an advanced solid tumor such as melanoma, head and neck, liver or kidney cancer. The CDR3 runs from the conserved cysteine through the conserved F or W. Fields, in order: V gene, CDR3 length, J gene, CDR3 protein.

v_call: TRBV11-2
cdr3_length: 13
j_call: TRBJ1-3
cdr3_aa: CASSLASQNTIYF

v_call: TRBV7-3
cdr3_length: 15
j_call: TRBJ2-2
cdr3_aa: CASSGVGQGAIRLFF

v_call: TRBV2
cdr3_length: 13
j_call: TRBJ1-5
cdr3_aa: CASRHSSNQPQHF

v_call: TRBV27
cdr3_length: 14
j_call: TRBJ1-4
cdr3_aa: CASSLYLAGEKLFF

v_call: TRBV7-9
cdr3_length: 16
j_call: TRBJ1-5
cdr3_aa: CASSFAGTGINQPQHF

v_call: TRBV6-9
cdr3_length: 14
j_call: TRBJ2-7
cdr3_aa: CASSYSTPFYEQYF

v_call: TRBV7-2
cdr3_length: 13
j_call: TRBJ1-2
cdr3_aa: CASSLGLGGHAYF

v_call: TRBV7-3
cdr3_length: 15
j_call: TRBJ2-7
cdr3_aa: CASSLETAGVYEQYF

v_call: TRBV11-2
cdr3_length: 18
j_call: TRBJ2-3
cdr3_aa: CASSLVVTGGDGTDTQYF

v_call: TRBV7-8
cdr3_length: 15
j_call: TRBJ2-1
cdr3_aa: CASSPRTDSYNEQFF